The 21 T cell receptor beta chains listed next were all sequenced from one sample in a study of OX40 agonist ivuxolimab in advanced cancers. Using immunoSEQ multiplex PCR, the repertoire was profiled, and TCRdb retains in-frame clones only, with some absent. The sample holds more than 55,000 clones, around nine tenths seen once. This specimen was CD4+ or CD8+ T cells sorted from blood, taken in a trial of the OX40 agonist ivuxolimab. These receptors came from an adult with an advanced solid tumor such as melanoma, head and neck, liver or kidney cancer.

The rearrangement uses TRBV11-1 and TRBJ2-1; 8 bases map to TRBD1. V dropped 1 base and J dropped 9; count of bases not matched to a gene: 2. The CDR3 is 13 amino acids. Germline lookup yields CDR1 SGHAT and CDR2 FQDESV (reference sequence). The CDR3 is CASSLEDRGEQFF. The CDR3 DNA follows: TGTGCCAGCAGCTTAGAAGACAGGGGTGAGCAGTTCTTC.

This chain uses TRBV15 with TRBJ2-1; TRBD2 matches 7 bases. V lost 9 bases and J lost 8; bases outside the gene matches: 13. Germline V lookup: CDR1 LNHNV, CDR2 YYDKDF (reference sequence). The CDR3 is 14 amino acids. Here the CDR3 reads CATGGLAAVHEQFF. CDR3 coding DNA: TGTGCCACGGGCGGGCTAGCGGCAGTCCATGAGCAGTTCTTC.

This clone appeared once. V and J are TRBV7-9 and TRBJ2-5, with a tentative D call TRBD1 (6 bases). V was cut by 3 bases and J by 2 bases, with 13 bases left in between. The CDR3 runs to 15 residues. Germline V gene data show CDR1 as SEHNR and CDR2 as FQNEAQ (reference sequence). The CDR3 reads CASSLELGGQETQYF. Written as DNA, the CDR3 is TGTGCCAGCAGCTTGGAATTAGGGGGTCAAGAGACCCAGTACTTC.

The chain combines TRBV4-1 with TRBJ2-3; 12 nucleotides agree with TRBD2. Losses at the gene ends were 5 bases for V and 4 bases for J; bases not matched to a gene: 4. This CDR3 has 15 amino acids. Germline CDR1 and CDR2: MGHRA and YSYEKL. The CDR3 protein is CASSRTSGNADTQYF. CDR3 DNA sequence: TGCGCCAGCAGCAGGACTAGCGGGAATGCAGATACGCAGTATTTT.

The genes are TRBV10-3 and TRBJ2-4, with D hard to call. The V end was cut by 0 bases, the J end by 1 base, with 7 bases between. This CDR3 has 15 residues. Per the germline V gene, CDR1 is ENHRY and CDR2 is SYGVKD. The CDR3 here is CAISESFGAKNIQYF. For the CDR3, the DNA is TGTGCCATCAGTGAGTCGTTTGGGGCCAAAAACATTCAGTACTTC.

The gene calls are TRBV6-5 and TRBJ2-7; D remains ambiguous. Trimming took 7 bases from V and 4 from J, leaving 17 bases between them. From germline, CDR1 is MNHEY and CDR2 SVGAGI. The CDR3 is 14 amino acids. The CDR3 loop is CASTKAAGSYEQYF. The CDR3 nucleotides read TGTGCCAGCACCAAGGCGGCCGGGTCGTACGAGCAGTACTTC.

This chain links TRBV21-1 with TRBJ2-1; the DNA was not used to check the table's D call, TRBD2. TRBV21-1 is a pseudogene. The CDR3 runs 15 residues. CDR3 amino acids: CASSLLAGGPGEQFF. The CDR3 bases are TGTGCCAGCAGCCTACTCGCGGGAGGGCCGGGTGAGCAGTTCTTC.

This clone was picked up one time. V and J are TRBV7-9 and TRBJ2-7; TRBD1 aligns across 9 bases. This CDR3 is built from 13 residues. Unmatched junction bases numbered 8, after V lost 5 bases and J lost 9 bases. Germline CDR1 and CDR2: SEHNR and FQNEAQ (reference sequence). The CDR3 spells CASSRGQGRGQYF. The CDR3 DNA is TGTGCCAGCAGCCGGGGACAGGGAAGGGGGCAGTACTTC.

A note on this clone: Distinct nucleotide sequences in the sample also encode this CDR3. The chain employs TRBV7-2 and TRBJ1-2; tentatively, D is TRBD1 (5 bases). The CDR3 consists of 16 residues. Trimming took off 1 base at V and 2 bases at J, with 14 bases between the two ends. The germline gives CDR1 SGHTA, CDR2 FQGNSA. The CDR3 region has the DNA TGTGCCAGCAGCTTAGGAATGGGGGTCTACAACTATGGCTACACCTTC. Translated, it gives CASSLGMGVYNYGYTF.

The CDR3: CASSFGGRNTEAFF. DNA for the CDR3: TGCGCCAGCAGCTTTGGCGGCAGGAACACTGAAGCTTTCTTT. The V and J genes are TRBV5-1 and TRBJ1-1; D not certain. Trimming removed 2 bases from V and 1 base from J, with 9 bases in between. Germline V lookup: CDR1 SGHRS, CDR2 YFSETQ. This CDR3 is built from 14 residues.

DNA for the CDR3: TGTGCCAGCAGTGTGACAGGGGGCGGAGGAGATACGCAGTATTTT. Amino acids: CASSVTGGGGDTQYF. The chain links TRBV6-1 to TRBJ2-3; 10 nucleotides match TRBD1. Germline values: CDR1 MNHNS, CDR2 SASEGT. The CDR3 is 15 amino acids. The junction had 6 bases not matched to a gene; V was cut back by 4 bases and J by 5 bases.

V gene TRBV10-3 combines with J gene TRBJ1-1, with D possibly matching TRBD1 (5 bases). Trimming shortened V by 6 bases and J by 0 bases, and 11 bases separated the two germline ends. Germline assignment: CDR1 ENHRY and CDR2 SYGVKD. CDR3 length: 14 residues. The DNA of the CDR3 is TGTGCCATCAGCACCGGGACGGTGAACACTGAAGCTTTCTTT. This gives the protein CAISTGTVNTEAFF.

The chain joins TRBV11-3 to TRBJ2-7; 7 nucleotides match TRBD2. CDR3 length: 15 amino acids. Germline-derived CDR1 and CDR2 are SGHNT and YENEEA. The ends lost 5 bases at V and 2 bases at J; junction bases unmatched: 9. The CDR3 DNA reads TGTGCCAGCAGCCCCGGGGCGGGAGCGGCCTACGAGCAGTACTTC. Protein sequence: CASSPGAGAAYEQYF.

This chain connects TRBV28 to TRBJ1-5; a possible D gene is TRBD1 (5 bases). The CDR3 is 15 amino acids. Germline assignment: CDR1 MDHEN and CDR2 SYDVKM. V lost 7 bases and J 3 bases, leaving 16 bases between the germline ends. The DNA of the CDR3 is TGTGCCAGCACCAATTCCGGGGGATTCAATCAGCCCCAGCATTTT. Encoded protein: CASTNSGGFNQPQHF.

The CDR3 loop is CASRSTLAGSTDTQYF. The CDR3 DNA reads as TGTGCCAGCAGGTCTACCCTAGCGGGAAGCACAGATACGCAGTATTTT. The chain recombines TRBV28 with TRBJ2-3, with TRBD2 identical over 9 bases. Germline trimming cut 6 bases from V and 0 bases from J; bases unmatched to any gene: 7. The CDR3 is 16 residues long. Germline values: CDR1 MDHEN, CDR2 SYDVKM.

This clone was seen a single time. The gene calls are TRBV5-6 and TRBJ2-5; a weak D match, TRBD1 (6 bases). The CDR3 is 16 amino acids. The V and J ends lost 0 bases and 4 bases respectively, with 16 bases between them. Germline lookup yields CDR1 SGHDT and CDR2 YYEEEE. This CDR3 is CASSLVVGTGRETQYF. The CDR3 coding sequence is TGTGCCAGCAGCTTGGTCGTGGGTACAGGGAGAGAGACCCAGTACTTC.

This clone was seen a handful of times. The chain is built from TRBV25-1 and TRBJ1-2, with D possibly being TRBD1 (6 bases). Trimming shortened V by 7 bases and J by 2 bases, and 11 bases separated the two germline ends. Germline V CDR1 and CDR2: MGHDK, SYGVNS. The length of the CDR3 is 13 residues. The CDR3 bases are TGTGCCAGCACTGGGACACCCAACTATGGCTACACCTTC. It is translated as CASTGTPNYGYTF.

This clone was recorded a few times. V and J are TRBV7-9 and TRBJ2-7, with 9 bases aligning to TRBD2. Per germline, CDR1 SEHNR and CDR2 FQNEAQ (reference sequence). CDR3 length equals 15 residues. Trimming cost V 4 bases and J 5 bases; bases outside gene matches: 9. The CDR3 nucleotides are TGTGCCAGCAGCTCTACCAGCGGGAGGATCCACGAGCAGTACTTC. Its protein is CASSSTSGRIHEQYF.

The rearrangement joins TRBV6-1 to TRBJ2-1; 7 nucleotides agree with TRBD2. The CDR3 contains 15 residues. The germline V gene has CDR1 MNHNS and CDR2 SASEGT. The J segment lost 7 bases and the V segment lost 5 bases, leaving 11 bases of the junction unmatched. The CDR3 is CASSSGLGSVNEQFF. The CDR3 DNA follows: TGTGCCAGCAGTTCTGGACTAGGAAGCGTGAATGAGCAGTTCTTC.

The chain employs TRBV7-9 and TRBJ2-1; D uncertain. CDR3 length equals 11 residues. Germline CDR1 is SEHNR and CDR2 is FQNEAQ (reference sequence). Trimming took 6 bases from V and 6 from J, leaving 6 bases between them. The CDR3 sequence: CASSPSNEQFF. CDR3 in DNA: TGTGCCAGCAGTCCCTCCAATGAGCAGTTCTTC.

This chain links TRBV7-8 with TRBJ2-5, with TRBD2 identical over 13 bases. The CDR3 has 17 amino acids. Germline V gene sequence: CDR1 SGHVS, CDR2 FQNEAQ. V dropped 5 bases and J dropped 5; count of bases not matched to a gene: 11. The CDR3 region is CASSALRLAGGLETQYF. The DNA of the CDR3 is TGTGCCAGCAGCGCCCTTCGACTAGCGGGAGGTCTGGAGACCCAGTACTTC.